Listed below are T cell receptor beta chains from one sample, sequenced in a study of brain T cells in children with intractable seizures. Produced via immunoSEQ multiplex PCR; TCRdb's table is partial and in-frame only. The sample has about 320,000 clones; over 90% are singletons. Material: peripheral blood, obtained less than 6 months after surgery. The receptors were sampled from a boy less than two years old with tuberous sclerosis and intractable seizures. CDR3s include the opening cysteine and the closing phenylalanine or tryptophan. D genes are given only for firm matches. Part of the rows lack a size; the others show once, few, many or a class for expanded clones.

d_gene: .
abundance: .
j_gene: TRBJ2-3
v_gene: TRBV6-6
CDR3aa: CASSYSRERTDTQYF
CDR3nt: TGTGCCAGCAGTTACTCGCGCGAACGCACAGATACGCAGTATTTT

d_gene: .
abundance: .
j_gene: TRBJ2-7
v_gene: TRBV6-1
CDR3aa: CASSEPWGSWIEQYF
CDR3nt: TGTGCCAGCAGTGAACCCTGGGGCTCGTGGATCGAGCAGTACTTC

d_gene: .
abundance: few
j_gene: TRBJ1-2
v_gene: TRBV11-1
CDR3aa: CASSPQGFDGYTF
CDR3nt: TGTGCCAGCAGTCCACAGGGTTTCGATGGCTACACCTTC

d_gene: .
abundance: .
j_gene: TRBJ2-3
v_gene: TRBV5-8
CDR3aa: CASSFFKRYTDTQYF
CDR3nt: TGTGCCAGCAGCTTCTTTAAGCGGTACACAGATACGCAGTATTTT

d_gene: TRBD2
abundance: .
j_gene: TRBJ2-1
v_gene: TRBV10-2
CDR3aa: CASSEWRGALAEQFF
CDR3nt: TGCGCCAGCAGTGAGTGGCGGGGGGCCCTAGCCGAGCAGTTCTTC

d_gene: .
abundance: .
j_gene: TRBJ2-3
v_gene: TRBV27
CDR3aa: CASSFHSRLVGRFVDTQYF
CDR3nt: TGTGCCAGCAGTTTTCATTCCCGGTTGGTTGGGCGGTTTGTCGATACGCAGTATTTT

d_gene: .
abundance: .
j_gene: TRBJ1-1
v_gene: TRBV12-3/TRBV12-4
CDR3aa: CASSLGLSQAFF
CDR3nt: TGTGCCAGCAGTTTGGGGTTGTCGCAAGCTTTCTTT

d_gene: TRBD1
abundance: .
j_gene: TRBJ1-2
v_gene: TRBV4-1
CDR3aa: CASSRGTGDGYTF
CDR3nt: TGCGCCAGCAGCCGCGGGACAGGGGACGGCTACACCTTC

d_gene: .
abundance: .
j_gene: TRBJ1-3
v_gene: TRBV21-1
CDR3aa: CASSKDNSGNTIYF
CDR3nt: TGTGCCAGCAGCAAGGACAACTCTGGAAACACCATATATTTT

d_gene: TRBD1
abundance: .
j_gene: TRBJ1-5
v_gene: TRBV10-3
CDR3aa: CAISGSSPGQHSNQPQHF
CDR3nt: TGTGCCATCAGTGGTTCGTCTCCGGGACAGCATAGCAATCAGCCCCAGCATTTT

d_gene: TRBD1
abundance: .
j_gene: TRBJ1-3
v_gene: TRBV11-3
CDR3aa: CASSFGQGMGSSGNTIYF
CDR3nt: TGTGCCAGCAGCTTTGGACAGGGCATGGGTTCCTCTGGAAACACCATATATTTT

d_gene: .
abundance: once
j_gene: TRBJ2-7
v_gene: TRBV7-8
CDR3aa: CASSSSGIWVDYEQYF
CDR3nt: TGTGCCAGCAGCTCGAGTGGGATCTGGGTGGACTACGAGCAGTACTTC

d_gene: TRBD1
abundance: .
j_gene: TRBJ2-5
v_gene: TRBV30
CDR3aa: CAWETGRLIGETQYF
CDR3nt: TGTGCCTGGGAGACAGGGCGGCTGATCGGCGAGACCCAGTACTTC

d_gene: TRBD2
abundance: .
j_gene: TRBJ2-5
v_gene: TRBV19
CDR3aa: CASGPSGRVGRETQYF
CDR3nt: TGTGCCAGTGGGCCTAGCGGGAGAGTGGGGCGAGAGACCCAGTACTTC

d_gene: .
abundance: .
j_gene: TRBJ1-1
v_gene: TRBV9
CDR3aa: CASSGGAGTEAFF
CDR3nt: TGTGCCAGCAGCGGGGGGGCGGGCACTGAAGCTTTCTTT

d_gene: .
abundance: .
j_gene: TRBJ1-2
v_gene: TRBV3-1/TRBV3-2
CDR3aa: CASSLKTGYGYTF
CDR3nt: TGTGCCAGCAGCCTAAAAACAGGGTATGGCTACACCTTC

d_gene: .
abundance: .
j_gene: TRBJ2-3
v_gene: TRBV9
CDR3aa: CASSEGSDTQYF
CDR3nt: TGTGCCAGCAGCGAGGGTTCAGATACGCAGTATTTT

d_gene: TRBD2
abundance: .
j_gene: TRBJ2-7
v_gene: TRBV27
CDR3aa: CASSPQGLAGGYSYEQYF
CDR3nt: TGTGCCAGCAGTCCTCAGGGACTAGCGGGAGGTTACTCCTACGAGCAGTACTTC

d_gene: TRBD2
abundance: .
j_gene: TRBJ2-7
v_gene: TRBV4-2
CDR3aa: CASSQDRGGLALVHEQYF
CDR3nt: TGTGCCAGCAGCCAAGATCGGGGGGGGCTAGCATTGGTCCACGAGCAGTACTTC

d_gene: TRBD1
abundance: .
j_gene: TRBJ1-6
v_gene: TRBV7-3
CDR3aa: CASSLGTGVASPLHF
CDR3nt: TGTGCCAGCAGCTTAGGGACAGGGGTTGCTTCACCCCTCCACTTT

d_gene: .
abundance: .
j_gene: TRBJ1-5
v_gene: TRBV6-1
CDR3aa: CASSETLYSAGSSNQPQHF
CDR3nt: TGTGCCAGCAGTGAAACCCTGTACTCCGCCGGAAGCAGCAATCAGCCCCAGCATTTT

d_gene: .
abundance: .
j_gene: TRBJ2-3
v_gene: TRBV7-2
CDR3aa: CASSQNLAVDTQYF
CDR3nt: TGTGCCAGCAGCCAAAACTTAGCGGTCGATACGCAGTATTTT

d_gene: TRBD2
abundance: .
j_gene: TRBJ2-2
v_gene: TRBV5-6
CDR3aa: CASTQIGTSGNTGELFF
CDR3nt: TGTGCCAGCACCCAGATCGGGACTAGCGGGAACACCGGGGAGCTGTTTTTT

d_gene: .
abundance: .
j_gene: TRBJ1-1
v_gene: TRBV20-1
CDR3aa: CSASRRTRIDSEAFF
CDR3nt: TGCAGTGCTAGTAGGAGGACACGGATTGATTCTGAAGCTTTCTTT

d_gene: .
abundance: once
j_gene: TRBJ1-2
v_gene: TRBV2
CDR3aa: CASNFGLKTKKYGYTF
CDR3nt: TGTGCCAGCAACTTTGGTCTGAAGACCAAGAAGTATGGCTACACCTTC

d_gene: .
abundance: .
j_gene: TRBJ1-2
v_gene: TRBV7-2
CDR3aa: CASSLTLDYGYTF
CDR3nt: TGTGCCAGCAGCCTCACTCTTGACTATGGCTACACCTTC

d_gene: TRBD2
abundance: .
j_gene: TRBJ2-5
v_gene: TRBV3-1/TRBV3-2
CDR3aa: CASSPRTSGVGVTQYF
CDR3nt: TGTGCCAGCAGCCCGAGGACTAGCGGAGTGGGGGTGACCCAGTACTTC

d_gene: .
abundance: .
j_gene: TRBJ1-6
v_gene: TRBV5-1
CDR3aa: CASTLGGYNSPLHF
CDR3nt: TGCGCCAGCACCCTGGGGGGGTATAATTCACCCCTCCACTTT

d_gene: .
abundance: .
j_gene: TRBJ1-2
v_gene: TRBV10-3
CDR3aa: CAIKGGAKANYGYTF
CDR3nt: TGTGCCATCAAGGGGGGGGCCAAAGCTAACTATGGCTACACCTTC

d_gene: TRBD2
abundance: .
j_gene: TRBJ2-7
v_gene: TRBV4-2
CDR3aa: CASSPPGLAGHEQYF
CDR3nt: TGTGCCAGCAGCCCACCGGGACTAGCGGGCCACGAGCAGTACTTC